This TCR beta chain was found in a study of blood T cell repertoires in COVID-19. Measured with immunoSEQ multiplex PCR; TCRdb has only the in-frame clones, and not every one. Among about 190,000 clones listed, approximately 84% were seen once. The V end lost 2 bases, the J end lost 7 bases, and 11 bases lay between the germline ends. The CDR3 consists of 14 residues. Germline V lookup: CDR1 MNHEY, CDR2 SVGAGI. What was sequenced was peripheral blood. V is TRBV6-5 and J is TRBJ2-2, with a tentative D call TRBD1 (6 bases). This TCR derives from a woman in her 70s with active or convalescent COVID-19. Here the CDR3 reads CASSYGGAGGELFF. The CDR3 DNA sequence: TGTGCCAGCAGTTACGGGGGCGCCGGCGGGGAGCTGTTTTTT.